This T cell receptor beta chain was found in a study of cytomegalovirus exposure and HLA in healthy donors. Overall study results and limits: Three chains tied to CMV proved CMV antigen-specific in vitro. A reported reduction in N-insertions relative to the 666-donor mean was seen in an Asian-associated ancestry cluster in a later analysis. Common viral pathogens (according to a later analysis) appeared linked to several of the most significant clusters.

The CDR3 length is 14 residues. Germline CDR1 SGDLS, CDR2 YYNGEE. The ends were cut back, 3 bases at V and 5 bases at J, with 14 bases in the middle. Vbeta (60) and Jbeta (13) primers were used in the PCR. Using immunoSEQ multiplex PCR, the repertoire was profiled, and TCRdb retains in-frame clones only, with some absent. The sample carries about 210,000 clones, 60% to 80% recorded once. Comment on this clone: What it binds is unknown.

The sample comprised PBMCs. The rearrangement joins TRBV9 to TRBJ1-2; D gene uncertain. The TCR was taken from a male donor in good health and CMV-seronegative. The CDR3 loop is CASSGGYGEYGYTF. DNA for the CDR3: TGTGCCAGCAGCGGAGGGTACGGAGAGTATGGCTACACCTTC.